The 21 T cell receptor beta chains reported below all come from one sample, sequenced in a study of shared clonotypes between healthy human individuals (dated by TCRdb to the early 2020s). CD8 naive samples were CD45RO-negative cells positively selected for CCR7, giving a CD45RA+CCR7+ population that excluded TemRA cells. The library was made by the immunoSEQ multiplex PCR assay. The clones in this table, taken by TCRdb from immuneACCESS, are in-frame only. Not every clone is retained; where verified, under half of the shortfall comes from an unresolved V gene, and the cause of the rest is unknown. In all, the sample holds about 800,000 clones, and 90% to 98% of those were seen once. The ten largest clonotypes hold less than 0.25% of the sample. The sample consisted of naive CD8+ T cells sorted from blood. What the cell subset or site label conveys for this sample: CD45RA+CCR7+. The source is a man aged 30 to 39 in good health.

The chain is built from TRBV7-8 and TRBJ2-7; a weak D match, TRBD2 (5 bases). The CDR3 is 15 residues long. Trimming shortened V by 3 bases and J by 2 bases, and 14 bases separated the two germline ends. Germline loops: CDR1 SGHVS, CDR2 FQNEAQ. The CDR3 DNA follows: TGTGCCAGCAGCTTCCGTCTAGCCCCACCCTACGAGCAGTACTTC. It yields the protein CASSFRLAPPYEQYF.

V gene TRBV15 combines with J gene TRBJ2-1; 8 nucleotides agree with TRBD2. V shed 9 bases and J 9 bases; nucleotides not matched to a gene: 7. Germline CDR1 LNHNV, CDR2 YYDKDF (reference sequence). The CDR3 contains 12 residues. The CDR3 here is CATSGLEGEQFF. DNA for the CDR3: TGTGCCACTTCGGGACTAGAAGGTGAGCAGTTCTTC.

The genes are TRBV9 and TRBJ2-3; D may be TRBD2 (6 bases). Deletions cut 0 bases from V and 0 bases from J, with 11 bases between. CDR1 and CDR2 (germline): SGDLS, YYNGEE. The CDR3 has 16 amino acids. The CDR3 sequence is CASSVVVAASTDTQYF. In DNA, the CDR3 is TGTGCCAGCAGCGTAGTAGTAGCGGCCAGCACAGATACGCAGTATTTT.

The chain recombines TRBV28 with TRBJ1-2, with 7 nucleotides matching TRBD1. Germline-derived CDR1 and CDR2 are MDHEN and SYDVKM. This CDR3 comprises 16 residues. V lost 5 bases, J lost 1 base, and 10 bases stayed unmatched. CDR3 DNA sequence: TGTGCCAGCAGTCACCGAGGGACAGCCAATAACTATGGCTACACCTTC. Its translation is CASSHRGTANNYGYTF.

The chain couples TRBV29-1 to TRBJ2-1, with 8 positions matching TRBD1. The ends lost 3 bases at V and 5 bases at J; junction bases unmatched: 6. CDR1 is SQVTM, CDR2 ANQGSEA, per germline. The CDR3 is made up of 14 amino acids. In DNA, the CDR3 is TGCAGCGTTGACCGACAGGGGATCAACAATGAGCAGTTCTTC. The encoded protein is CSVDRQGINNEQFF.

This chain connects TRBV11-2 to TRBJ2-7, with 8 positions matching TRBD1. Germline CDR1 is SGHAT and CDR2 is FQNNGV. V lost 4 bases, J lost 0 bases, and 5 bases stayed unmatched. The CDR3 extends over 15 amino acids. CDR3 in amino acids: CASSYQGAFSYEQYF. The DNA of the CDR3 is TGTGCCAGCAGCTATCAGGGGGCGTTCTCCTACGAGCAGTACTTC.

As to this clone: The same CDR3 arises from other DNA sequences in this sample as well. V is TRBV9 and J is TRBJ1-1, with a tentative D call TRBD1 (5 bases). This CDR3 is built from 11 residues. Between the trimmed V and J ends, which lost 7 bases and 4 bases, there was a span of 8 bases. Germline CDR1 SGDLS, CDR2 YYNGEE. The CDR3 sequence: CASGGSTEAFF. CDR3 coding DNA: TGTGCCAGCGGGGGGAGCACTGAAGCTTTCTTT.

As DNA, the CDR3 is TGCAGCGTTTTCCAACCAGGGAACACTGAAGCTTTCTTT. Translating it yields CSVFQPGNTEAFF. This chain connects TRBV29-1 to TRBJ1-1; D gene uncertain. CDR1 and CDR2 from the germline V gene are SQVTM and ANQGSEA. Trimming shortened V by 5 bases and J by 1 base, and 11 bases separated the two germline ends. The CDR3 extends over 13 amino acids.

The V call is TRBV27, the J call TRBJ1-5, with 8 bases aligning to TRBD1. The germline V gene has CDR1 MNHEY and CDR2 SMNVEV (reference sequence). The junction had 8 bases not matched to a gene; V was cut back by 5 bases and J by 5 bases. The CDR3 spans 15 residues. For the CDR3, the DNA is TGTGCCAGCAGTCCAGGGGGCTATCGATATCAGCCCCAGCATTTT. The encoded protein is CASSPGGYRYQPQHF.

This chain joins TRBV11-2 and TRBJ2-7; TRBD2 matches at 13 bases. Germline lookup yields CDR1 SGHAT and CDR2 FQNNGV. The CDR3 is 16 amino acids. J lost 5 bases, V lost 4 bases, and 8 bases had no gene match. This CDR3 is CASSSWTSGRRDEQYF. In DNA, the CDR3 is TGTGCCAGCAGCTCCTGGACTAGCGGGAGAAGGGACGAGCAGTACTTC.

This sequence joins TRBV6-1 and TRBJ2-3; 8 bases match TRBD1. The trim removed 2 bases at V and 3 bases at J, leaving 7 bases unmatched. Germline V gives CDR1 MNHNS, CDR2 SASEGT. The CDR3 is 16 amino acids. The CDR3 coding sequence is TGTGCCAGCAGTGAAAGAGGGACAGGCGCGACAGATACGCAGTATTTT. Protein sequence: CASSERGTGATDTQYF.

The V gene is TRBV6-6, the J gene TRBJ2-7; the D gene is possibly TRBD1 (6 bases). The CDR3 has 16 amino acids. Trimming cost V 0 bases and J 3 bases, with 15 bases left between them. Germline-derived CDR1 and CDR2 are MNHNY and SVGAGI (reference sequence). The CDR3, as DNA: TGTGCCAGCAGTTACTCAGGACAGTTAAACAGCTACGAGCAGTACTTC. Residues: CASSYSGQLNSYEQYF.

This sequence joins TRBV13 and TRBJ2-7; D is undetermined. The germline V gene encodes CDR1 PRHDT and CDR2 FYEKMQ (reference sequence). This CDR3 region has 14 residues. V lost 6 bases and J 3 bases, leaving 15 bases between the germline ends. CDR3 region: CASSLRLGRYEQYF. The CDR3 nucleotides read TGTGCCAGCAGTTTACGTCTAGGGCGCTACGAGCAGTACTTC.

The chain employs TRBV11-2 and TRBJ2-7; 11 bases match TRBD2. CDR3 length: 15 amino acids. From germline, CDR1 is SGHAT and CDR2 FQNNGV. J lost 4 bases, V lost 5 bases, and 7 bases had no gene match. The CDR3: CASSPGLAAPYEQYF. DNA of the CDR3: TGTGCCAGCAGCCCGGGACTAGCGGCGCCTTACGAGCAGTACTTC.

V gene TRBV10-3 combines with J gene TRBJ2-1; the D is unclear. The CDR3 covers 12 residues. CDR1 is ENHRY and CDR2 is SYGVKD in the germline V gene. Trimming pared 2 bases from V and 10 bases from J, leaving 9 bases between. Here the CDR3 DNA reads TGTGCCATCAGTGAGGTGGGTAGCGAGCAGTTCTTC. This codes for CAISEVGSEQFF.

The chain is built from TRBV5-8 and TRBJ1-4; TRBD1 might be the D (6 bases). The germline CDR1 and CDR2 sequences are SGHTS and YDEGEE. This CDR3 spans 14 amino acids. V was cut by 0 bases and J by 11 bases, with 14 bases left in between. The CDR3 coding sequence is TGTGCCAGCAGCTTGGCCAGGGGAAGGGGGAAACTGTTTTTT. As protein: CASSLARGRGKLFF. Complete variable domain (other parts from reference TRBV5-8 and TRBJ1-4): EAGVTQSPTHLIKTRGQQATLRCSPISGHTSVYWYQQALGLGLQFLLWYDEGEERNRGNFPPRFSGRQFPNYSSELNVNALELEDSALYLCASSLARGRGKLFFGSGTQLSVL.

The chain joins TRBV10-3 to TRBJ2-3; TRBD2 aligns across 10 bases. Trimming at V came to 3 bases and at J to 3 bases, leaving 6 bases not matched to a gene. Germline V gene data show CDR1 as ENHRY and CDR2 as SYGVKD. There are 16 residues in the CDR3. The CDR3 DNA is TGTGCCATCAGTGACCCTAGCGGGAGAGGAACAGATACGCAGTATTTT. Its protein product is CAISDPSGRGTDTQYF.

This chain uses TRBV27 with TRBJ1-2, with 7 bases matching TRBD1. The CDR3 consists of 14 residues. CDR1 and CDR2 (germline): MNHEY, SMNVEV (reference sequence). The trim removed 7 bases at V and 6 bases at J, leaving 11 bases unmatched. CDR3 region: CASTSTTGAHGYTF. The CDR3 DNA reads TGTGCCAGCACGTCGACAACAGGGGCACATGGCTACACCTTC.

The V gene is TRBV15, the J gene TRBJ2-7; 8 bases are shared with TRBD2. Germline trimming cut 3 bases from V and 2 bases from J; bases unmatched to any gene: 9. CDR1 is LNHNV and CDR2 is YYDKDF in the germline V gene (reference sequence). The CDR3 covers 16 residues. CDR3 sequence reads: CATSRLLAEGPYEQYF. DNA of the CDR3: TGTGCCACCAGCAGGCTACTAGCGGAGGGTCCCTACGAGCAGTACTTC.

Here the CDR3 reads CASSPDRASEQYF. As DNA, the CDR3 is TGCGCCAGCAGTCCGGACAGGGCCTCCGAGCAGTACTTC. This chain connects TRBV5-1 to TRBJ2-7; 8 bases are a match to TRBD1. The germline V gene encodes CDR1 SGHRS and CDR2 YFSETQ. V shed 5 bases, J shed 6 bases, and the junction held 7 bases outside the gene matches. The CDR3 has 13 residues.

The chain couples TRBV7-9 to TRBJ2-1; no definite D call. The CDR3 sequence is 13 residues long. V was trimmed by 4 bases and J by 10 bases, leaving 14 bases between them. Germline V gene data show CDR1 as SEHNR and CDR2 as FQNEAQ (reference sequence). DNA of the CDR3: TGTGCCAGCAGCTCACCCCCTTTGGGCGAGCAGTTCTTC. It is translated as CASSSPPLGEQFF.